This T cell receptor (beta chain) comes out of a study of blood T cell repertoires in COVID-19. Across the study: The United States, Italy and Spain provided the acute and convalescent COVID-19 samples. PBMCs, B-cell-depleted T cells, or T cells were the source of the cDNA or gDNA that made up the material.

The length of the CDR3 is 15 residues. Germline CDR1 LGHNT, CDR2 FRNRAP. The V end was cut by 6 bases, the J end by 0 bases, with 11 bases between. As handled by the study authors: By means of reference gene primer amplification, nucleated cell counts were estimated. TCRdb's copy holds only in-frame clones and misses some; the assay was immunoSEQ multiplex PCR. V, J and clone size are taken as reported in that table, and D and trimming were inferred from the DNA itself. This table holds about 270,000 clones, 85% found once. The gene calls are TRBV12-5 and TRBJ2-2; D is perhaps TRBD2 (6 bases). The source of this sequence is a woman aged 50 to 60 with active or convalescent COVID-19. The sequencing input was peripheral blood. CDR3 DNA sequence: TGTGCTAGTGGGGACTACTTCTCGAACACCGGGGAGCTGTTTTTT. It yields the protein CASGDYFSNTGELFF.